These 19 T cell receptor beta chains came from one sample sequenced in a study of radiotherapy plus CTLA-4 blockade in lung cancer. Produced via immunoSEQ multiplex PCR; TCRdb's table is partial and in-frame only. The sample includes under 3,500 clones, roughly 80% of them seen just once. This sample comprised tumor tissue, obtained from a patient treated with radiotherapy plus ipilimumab. These receptors were obtained from a human donor with non-small cell lung cancer that progressed on radiotherapy plus ipilimumab.

The rearrangement uses TRBV28 and TRBJ1-1; D not certain. Germline V CDR1 and CDR2: MDHEN, SYDVKM. The germline V and J ends were trimmed by 6 bases and 5 bases, with 19 bases remaining between them. The CDR3 has 15 residues. The CDR3 sequence: CASSSIPGFGTEAFF. CDR3 coding DNA: TGTGCCAGCAGCTCAATCCCGGGATTCGGGACTGAAGCTTTCTTT.

The chain is built from TRBV5-1 and TRBJ2-5; 11 bases align to TRBD2. V lost 0 bases, J lost 2 bases, and 6 bases stayed unmatched. Germline assignment: CDR1 SGHRS and CDR2 YFSETQ. The CDR3 spans 17 residues. CDR3 loop: CASSLAQLAGGQETQYF. CDR3 sequence (DNA): TGCGCCAGCAGCTTGGCCCAGCTAGCGGGGGGACAAGAGACCCAGTACTTC. The entire variable domain, with the rest obtained from reference TRBV5-1 and TRBJ2-5, is as follows: KAGVTQTPRYLIKTRGQQVTLSCSPISGHRSVSWYQQTPGQGLQFLFEYFSETQRNKGNFPGRFSGRQFSNSRSEMNVSTLELGDSALYLCASSLAQLAGGQETQYFGPGTRLLVL.

V gene TRBV9 combines with J gene TRBJ1-3, with TRBD1 identical over 9 bases. The CDR3 loop spans 16 amino acids. Losses at the gene ends were 0 bases for V and 4 bases for J; bases not matched to a gene: 5. Per germline, CDR1 SGDLS and CDR2 YYNGEE. This chain's CDR3 is CASSVGTGGAGNTIYF. In DNA form, the CDR3 reads TGTGCCAGCAGCGTAGGTACAGGGGGCGCCGGAAACACCATATATTTT. Full variable domain (outside the CDR3, taken from reference TRBV9 and TRBJ1-3): DSGVTQTPKHLITATGQRVTLRCSPRSGDLSVYWYQQSLDQGLQFLIQYYNGEERAKGNILERFSAQQFPDLHSELNLSSLELGDSALYFCASSVGTGGAGNTIYFGEGSWLTVV.

The J gene is TRBJ2-1, the V gene TRBV5-1; D may be TRBD2 (6 bases). This CDR3 has 15 residues. V was clipped by 3 bases and J by 6 bases, with 16 bases between them. Germline V gene lookup returns CDR1 SGHRS and CDR2 YFSETQ. The CDR3 sequence: CASSSSGDRTNEQFF. The CDR3 DNA follows: TGCGCCAGCAGCTCCTCGGGGGACCGGACCAATGAGCAGTTCTTC.

The chain carries TRBV5-6 and TRBJ1-1, with D perhaps matching TRBD1 (5 bases). V dropped 2 bases and J dropped 3 bases, with 20 bases sitting between them. This CDR3 contains 17 residues. The germline V gene encodes CDR1 SGHDT and CDR2 YYEEEE. The CDR3 DNA sequence: TGTGCCAGCAGCTTAACCGCCAGGGTGGGTGGGGACACTGAAGCTTTCTTT. This sequence encodes CASSLTARVGGDTEAFF. The full variable domain, with the rest looked up from reference TRBV5-6 and TRBJ1-1, is DAGVTQSPTHLIKTRGQQVTLRCSPKSGHDTVSWYQQALGQGPQFIFQYYEEEERQRGNFPDRFSGHQFPNYSSELNVNALLLGDSALYLCASSLTARVGGDTEAFFGQGTRLTVV.

In regard to this clone: Different DNA sequences within this sample yield the same CDR3. The chain recombines TRBV7-8 with TRBJ2-5; no clear D. CDR3 length: 13 residues. Germline V gene lookup returns CDR1 SGHVS and CDR2 FQNEAQ. The V gene lost 6 bases and the J gene lost 3 bases, with 11 bases spanning the gap. CDR3 protein: CASSFGIKETQYF. In DNA form, the CDR3 reads TGTGCCAGCAGTTTTGGGATCAAAGAGACCCAGTACTTC.

The count of this clone is one. The genes are TRBV2 and TRBJ2-2; D uncertain. V lost 6 bases to trimming and J lost 4 bases, with 15 bases between them. The CDR3 has 15 amino acids. CDR1 and CDR2 (germline): SNHLY, FYNNEI. The CDR3 reads CASSPTPTFTGELFF. For the CDR3, the DNA is TGTGCCAGCAGCCCCACCCCGACTTTCACCGGGGAGCTGTTTTTT.

The CDR3 here is CASAGTGMSGNTIYF. CDR3 DNA: TGTGCTAGTGCCGGGACAGGGATGTCTGGAAACACCATATATTTT. The chain combines TRBV12-5 with TRBJ1-3; the match to TRBD1 covers 9 bases. Germline V gives CDR1 LGHNT, CDR2 FRNRAP. CDR3 length: 15 residues. V dropped 7 bases and J dropped 1; count of bases not matched to a gene: 5.

The rearrangement joins TRBV7-9 to TRBJ1-6, with D possibly TRBD1 on 6 matching bases. The CDR3 spans 15 residues. Trimming stripped 5 bases from V and 8 bases from J, with 16 bases between. Looked up from germline, CDR1 is SEHNR and CDR2 is FQNEAQ (reference sequence). This chain's CDR3 is CASSGARGAYSPLHF. The CDR3 bases are TGTGCCAGCAGCGGGGCTAGGGGGGCTTATTCACCCCTCCACTTT. Together with reference TRBV7-9 and TRBJ1-6, the CDR3 gives the full variable domain: DTGVSQNPRHKITKRGQNVTFRCDPISEHNRLYWYRQTLGQGPEFLTYFQNEAQLEKSRLLSDRFSAERPKGSFSTLEIQRTEQGDSAMYLCASSGARGAYSPLHFGNGTRLTVT.

The chain is built from TRBV7-9 and TRBJ1-2, with TRBD1 identical over 9 bases. Losses at the gene ends were 5 bases for V and 0 bases for J; bases not matched to a gene: 7. Germline values: CDR1 SEHNR, CDR2 FQNEAQ (reference sequence). The CDR3 runs 16 residues. The chain's CDR3 is CASSLGTGLANYGYTF. The CDR3 DNA sequence: TGTGCCAGCAGCCTCGGGACAGGGCTTGCTAACTATGGCTACACCTTC.

V usage is TRBV5-1 and J usage is TRBJ2-3; 10 bases match TRBD2. V was pared by 3 bases and J by 3 bases, with 1 base of the junction left unmatched. This CDR3 spans 14 amino acids. Germline loops: CDR1 SGHRS, CDR2 YFSETQ. CDR3 sequence (DNA): TGCGCCAGCAGCTGGGGACTAGCGACAGATACGCAGTATTTT. This codes for CASSWGLATDTQYF.

The chain combines TRBV7-2 with TRBJ2-5, with TRBD2 matching 14 bases. The CDR3 has 16 amino acids. Trimming at V came to 3 bases and at J to 11 bases, leaving 11 bases not matched to a gene. The germline CDR1 and CDR2 sequences are SGHTA and FQGNSA. CDR3 nucleotides: TGTGCCAGCAGCTTCCCGACTAGCGGGGGGGCTGGGGAGCAGTACTTC. Amino acid sequence: CASSFPTSGGAGEQYF.

This CDR3 reads CASSHTGLAGGLFIDEQFF. The CDR3 bases are TGTGCCAGCAGCCATACGGGACTAGCGGGGGGGCTTTTTATCGATGAGCAGTTCTTC. This rearrangement joins TRBV7-6 to TRBJ2-1; TRBD2 aligns across 16 bases. The CDR3 has 19 residues. Germline loops: CDR1 SGHVS, CDR2 FNYEAQ. Germline trimming cut 5 bases from V and 8 bases from J; bases unmatched to any gene: 15. The full variable domain, with the rest looked up from reference TRBV7-6 and TRBJ2-1, is GAGVSQSPRYKVTKRGQDVALRCDPISGHVSLYWYRQALGQGPEFLTYFNYEAQQDKSGLPNDRFSAERPEGSISTLTIQRTEQRDSAMYRCASSHTGLAGGLFIDEQFFGPGTRLTVL.

The chain has TRBV7-2 and TRBJ1-1, with D unclear. CDR3 length equals 14 residues. Trimming took off 7 bases at V and 5 bases at J, with 17 bases between the two ends. Germline CDR1 and CDR2: SGHTA and FQGNSA. For the CDR3, the DNA is TGTGCCAGCACTCGACCGGGTGTGAGGACTGAAGCTTTCTTT. It yields the protein CASTRPGVRTEAFF.

The V gene is TRBV2, the J gene TRBJ1-5, with a weak D call TRBD1 (5 bases). The germline V and J ends were trimmed by 7 bases and 4 bases, with 11 bases remaining between them. CDR3 size: 13 residues. CDR1 and CDR2 from the germline V gene are SNHLY and FYNNEI. CDR3 in DNA: TGTGCCAGCACCAGGGACGGGAATCAGCCCCAGCATTTT. Its translation: CASTRDGNQPQHF.

The J gene is TRBJ1-1, the V gene TRBV2; perhaps TRBD1 as D (5 bases). V was shortened by 1 base and J by 5 bases, with 8 bases between the two germline ends. This CDR3 has 13 residues. Germline CDR1 is SNHLY and CDR2 is FYNNEI. The CDR3 region is CASSEDRLTEAFF. CDR3 bases: TGTGCCAGCAGTGAAGACAGGTTAACTGAAGCTTTCTTT.

This clone was found a few times. The rearrangement joins TRBV11-2 to TRBJ2-7, with 11 bases identical to TRBD1. In germline, CDR1 is SGHAT, CDR2 FQNNGV. Germline trimming cut 5 bases from V and 0 bases from J; bases unmatched to any gene: 3. The CDR3 has 15 residues. The CDR3 region has the DNA TGTGCCAGCAGCCCCGGGACAGGGGGCTCCTACGAGCAGTACTTC. Its translation: CASSPGTGGSYEQYF. Using reference TRBV11-2 and TRBJ2-7 for the parts outside the CDR3, the full variable domain is EAGVAQSPRYKIIEKRQSVAFWCNPISGHATLYWYQQILGQGPKLLIQFQNNGVVDDSQLPKDRFSAERLKGVDSTLKIQPAKLEDSAVYLCASSPGTGGSYEQYFGPGTRLTVT.

The chain uses TRBV4-3 and TRBJ2-7; 9 bases agree with TRBD1. The germline V gene has CDR1 LGHNA and CDR2 YSLEER. J lost 7 bases, V lost 7 bases, and 14 bases had no gene match. There are 15 residues in the CDR3. The CDR3 bases are TGCGCCAGCAACACGACGGGACAGGGAGAAGAGGAGCAGTACTTC. It yields the protein CASNTTGQGEEEQYF.

The chain uses TRBV7-2 and TRBJ2-7, with 12 nucleotides matching TRBD2. V trimming: 5 bases; J trimming: 4 bases; junction bases outside the gene matches: 6. This CDR3 comprises 15 residues. CDR1 and CDR2 from the germline V gene are SGHTA and FQGNSA. The CDR3 is CASSRSTSGGYEQYF. In DNA, the CDR3 is TGTGCCAGCAGCAGGAGTACTAGCGGGGGGTACGAGCAGTACTTC.